The table lists the clone carrying this T cell receptor (beta chain) with a few counts. This specimen belongs to a study of regulatory T cells in long-lasting Graves disease. Time point described: newly diagnosed GD, antithyroid drugs for less than 3 months. Construction of the TCR library relied on RNA isolated from PBMCs. This CDR3 contains 18 residues. Germline trimming cut 4 bases from V and 1 base from J; bases unmatched to any gene: 14. CDR1 is SGHRS and CDR2 is YFSETQ in the germline V gene. Assembly of TCR beta libraries relied on iRepertoire HTBI primers together with Arm-PCR of CDR3 regions. TCRdb redid the calling of the multiplex PCR reads with MiXCR, one entry per CDR3 protein. Among 550,000 to 650,000 distinct CDR3 sequences listed, 15% to 20% were seen once. These sequences were also reported in another study, on T cells in Graves' hyperthyroidism and ophthalmopathy.

The V and J genes are TRBV5-1 and TRBJ2-1; TRBD2 agrees at 7 bases. The input for sequencing was peripheral blood mononuclear cells (PBMCs), taken at new diagnosis, from a patient treated with antithyroid drugs. This TCR derives from a man in his late teens or twenties with Graves disease. This CDR3 is CASSTRGRASGSYNEQFF. The CDR3 region has the DNA TGCGCCAGCAGCACACGGGGCCGGGCTAGCGGATCCTACAATGAGCAGTTCTTC.